The rows below give T cell receptor beta chains drawn from one sample of a study of CD8 T cells in ankylosing spondylitis. TCRdb processed the 5' RACE reads anew with MiXCR; each CDR3 protein has one entry. Seen here are over 600,000 distinct CDR3 sequences, over 15% observed once, and the top ten hold under 20%. The sample was blood, either unsorted or a sorted T cell fraction (not recorded which). These receptors were collected from a male donor with ankylosing spondylitis. The conserved cysteine and the conserved F or W are not part of the CDR3 here. Each record gives: V gene, J gene, CDR3 protein.

TRBV4-1,TRBJ1-2,ASYSGPQPHSMYGYT
TRBV5-1,TRBJ2-4,ASSPATGRTDIQY
TRBV12-3/TRBV12-4,TRBJ2-2,ASSLIFETTNTGELF
TRBV27,TRBJ2-3,ASSLLTSGGSTDTQY
TRBV5-1,TRBJ1-2,ASSEQTGTNYGYT
TRBV27,TRBJ2-7,ASSFSGRSYEQY
TRBV5-6,TRBJ1-1,ASSRTGAWGTEAF
TRBV2,TRBJ1-3,ASSEGRLSSGNTIY
TRBV4-2,TRBJ1-2,ASSPAGSSDLAIPLGYT
TRBV3-1,TRBJ1-3,ASSQGITGNTIY
TRBV4-2,TRBJ2-1,ASSQGSGESYNEQF
TRBV6-2/TRBV6-3,TRBJ2-1,ASSYWSGDYNEQF
TRBV7-9,TRBJ2-1,ASSLIKTGVYNEQF
TRBV4-1,TRBJ1-1,ASSQDSWGTTEAF
TRBV30,TRBJ2-7,AWSPTGVNEQY
TRBV2,TRBJ1-5,ASTQRGNQPQH
TRBV20-1,TRBJ2-1,SAPEAGNSYNEQF
TRBV6-5,TRBJ2-4,ASSYSEGVVAKNIQY
TRBV30,TRBJ1-4,AWTDSGIRLF
TRBV29-1,TRBJ2-7,SAKTGLGYEQY
TRBV29-1,TRBJ2-5,SVGTGQETQY
TRBV12-3/TRBV12-4,TRBJ1-5,ASNSGGAGNQPQH
TRBV6-1,TRBJ1-3,ASSDKARSGNTIY
TRBV5-1,TRBJ2-7,ASSPRRARGDEQY
TRBV5-1,TRBJ1-6,ASSLGEGAVH
TRBV30,TRBJ1-1,AWSSRRALNTEAF
TRBV5-5,TRBJ1-5,ASTLFGDLGNQPQH
TRBV20-1,TRBJ1-2,SAGGETGGEIPNYGYT
TRBV4-2,TRBJ1-2,ASSQDEERNYGYT
TRBV29-1,TRBJ2-3,SVEEGTRSTDTQY
TRBV24-1,TRBJ2-5,ATSDPGERGVEETQY
TRBV28,TRBJ2-3,ASSLPGRSTDTQY
TRBV20-1,TRBJ1-5,SAVTGGYSNQPQH